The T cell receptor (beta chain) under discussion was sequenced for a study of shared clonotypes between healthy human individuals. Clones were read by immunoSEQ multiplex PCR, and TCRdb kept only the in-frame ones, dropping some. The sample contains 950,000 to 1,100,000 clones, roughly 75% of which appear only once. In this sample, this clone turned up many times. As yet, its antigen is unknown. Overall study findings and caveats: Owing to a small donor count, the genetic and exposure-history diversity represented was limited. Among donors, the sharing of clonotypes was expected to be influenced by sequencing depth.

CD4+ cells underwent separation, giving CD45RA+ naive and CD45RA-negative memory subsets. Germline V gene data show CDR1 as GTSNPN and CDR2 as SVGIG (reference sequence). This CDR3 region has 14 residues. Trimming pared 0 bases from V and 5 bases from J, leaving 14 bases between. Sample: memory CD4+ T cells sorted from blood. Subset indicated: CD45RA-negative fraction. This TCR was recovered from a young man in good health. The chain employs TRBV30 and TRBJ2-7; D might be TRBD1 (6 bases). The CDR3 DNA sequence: TGTGCCTGGAGTGTAAGGGGGTTAATTGACGAGCAGTACTTC. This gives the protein CAWSVRGLIDEQYF.